Listed here are 27 T cell receptor beta chains from one sample, sequenced in a study of T cell repertoires in cytomegalovirus infection. A single record per CDR3 protein comes from TCRdb applying MiXCR to the reads. The table has about 740,000 distinct CDR3 sequences, approximately 40% seen once; the top ten hold 2.5% to 3.5%. Sequenced sample: PBMCs. Receptors were obtained from a human donor in good health (CMV status not recorded). Some clones in this sample may be carry-over from other donors' samples.

This chain links TRBV18 with TRBJ2-5; 7 bases agree with TRBD1. This CDR3 has 15 amino acids. The germline gives CDR1 KGHSH, CDR2 LQKENI. V dropped 6 bases and J dropped 3; count of bases not matched to a gene: 10. The DNA of the CDR3 is TGTGCCAGCTCTCAAACGACAGGGTGGAAAGAGACCCAGTACTTC. Amino acids: CASSQTTGWKETQYF.

The CDR3 DNA reads TGTGCCAGCAGTCACCCTCGGTCCGCTCCGCAGGACACTGAAGCTTTCTTT. Amino acid sequence: CASSHPRSAPQDTEAFF. The chain couples TRBV6-5 to TRBJ1-1; D is uncertain. Germline CDR1 MNHEY, CDR2 SVGAGI. Trimming took off 5 bases at V and 3 bases at J, with 22 bases between the two ends. The CDR3 runs 17 residues.

This clonotype was picked up many times. The V call is TRBV7-2, the J call TRBJ1-1; D gene ambiguous. This CDR3 is 13 amino acids long. Trimming stripped 3 bases from V and 5 bases from J, with 10 bases between. CDR1 SGHTA and CDR2 FQGNSA come from the germline V gene. In nucleotides, the CDR3 is TGTGCCAGCAGCTTGGGTAAAGTTACTGAAGCTTTCTTT. Protein sequence: CASSLGKVTEAFF.

This chain joins TRBV19 and TRBJ1-1; D is ambiguous. The CDR3 is 12 residues long. Trimming stripped 7 bases from V and 7 bases from J, with 13 bases between. The germline V gene encodes CDR1 LNHDA and CDR2 SQIVND (reference sequence). The CDR3 coding sequence is TGTGCCAGTAACTATCTTGGCGATGAAGCTTTCTTT. This sequence encodes CASNYLGDEAFF.

This chain links TRBV6-5 with TRBJ1-1, with a tentative D call TRBD1 (6 bases). The CDR3 contains 16 residues. Germline V lookup: CDR1 MNHEY, CDR2 SVGAGI. V lost 2 bases, J lost 0 bases, and 13 bases lay in between. CDR3 residues: CASSYRGVGLNTEAFF. The CDR3 DNA follows: TGTGCCAGCAGTTACAGGGGGGTGGGGTTGAACACTGAAGCTTTCTTT.

The V gene is TRBV6-6, the J gene TRBJ2-5; 7 bases fit TRBD2. Germline V gives CDR1 MNHNY, CDR2 SVGAGI (reference sequence). The V and J ends lost 2 bases and 12 bases, in that order; junction bases with no gene match: 9. This CDR3 comprises 13 residues. The CDR3: CASSYKRRESEYF. In nucleotides, the CDR3 is TGTGCCAGCAGTTACAAACGGCGGGAGTCTGAGTACTTC.

The rearrangement links TRBV11-2 to TRBJ2-5; 9 bases line up with TRBD1. The trim removed 1 base at V and 1 base at J, leaving 16 bases unmatched. Germline V lookup: CDR1 SGHAT, CDR2 FQNNGV. This CDR3 spans 20 amino acids. CDR3: CASSLGAPRQGVQFQETQYF. The CDR3 DNA follows: TGTGCCAGCAGCTTAGGAGCCCCCAGACAGGGGGTACAATTCCAAGAGACCCAGTACTTC.

The chain uses TRBV6-6 and TRBJ1-1; the D is unclear. The CDR3 sequence is 15 residues long. Deletions cut 2 bases from V and 1 base from J, with 11 bases between. CDR1 is MNHNY and CDR2 is SVGAGI in the germline V gene (reference sequence). CDR3 sequence (DNA): TGTGCCAGCAGTTACCCGGCAGCCAGGAACACTGAAGCTTTCTTT. Its protein is CASSYPAARNTEAFF.

V is TRBV20-1 and J is TRBJ2-5, with 9 bases aligning to TRBD2. This CDR3 is 15 amino acids long. Trimming removed 2 bases from V and 2 bases from J; junction bases left unmatched: 6. The germline V gene has CDR1 DFQATT and CDR2 SNEGSKA (reference sequence). Here the CDR3 DNA reads TGCAGTGCTAGACAGGGCGGGGGGGATCAAGAGACCCAGTACTTC. Its translation: CSARQGGGDQETQYF.

The chain has TRBV11-2 and TRBJ1-2; the D gene is possibly TRBD1 (5 bases). Germline V lookup: CDR1 SGHAT, CDR2 FQNNGV. This CDR3 has 14 residues. V was clipped by 6 bases and J by 4 bases, with 15 bases between them. CDR3 in amino acids: CASRPTTGGYGYTF. The CDR3 region has the DNA TGTGCCAGCAGACCTACCACGGGGGGCTATGGCTACACCTTC.

The genes are TRBV2 and TRBJ2-5, with TRBD2 as a possible D gene (6 bases). Germline lookup yields CDR1 SNHLY and CDR2 FYNNEI. V was pared by 8 bases and J by 0 bases, with 13 bases between. This CDR3 is 14 amino acids long. The CDR3 sequence is CASRWDLYQETQYF. In DNA, the CDR3 is TGTGCCAGCCGGTGGGACTTGTACCAAGAGACCCAGTACTTC.

V gene TRBV19 combines with J gene TRBJ2-2, with D tentatively TRBD1 (6 bases). Trimming took 6 bases from V and 4 from J, leaving 12 bases between them. The length of the CDR3 is 14 residues. Germline V lookup: CDR1 LNHDA, CDR2 SQIVND (reference sequence). CDR3 nucleotides: TGTGCCAGTAGACGCCAGGGGATCACCGGGGAGCTGTTTTTT. Translation: CASRRQGITGELFF.

The V gene is TRBV27, the J gene TRBJ2-5; no clear D. CDR3 length equals 14 residues. The germline V gene encodes CDR1 MNHEY and CDR2 SMNVEV (reference sequence). V dropped 7 bases and J dropped 3 bases, with 15 bases sitting between them. The CDR3 region is CASTSIGDEETQYF. CDR3 DNA: TGTGCCAGCACCAGTATCGGTGATGAAGAGACCCAGTACTTC.

V is TRBV28 and J is TRBJ2-2; 10 nucleotides agree with TRBD1. The CDR3 loop spans 18 amino acids. V shed 3 bases, J shed 5 bases, and the junction held 12 bases outside the gene matches. Germline CDR1 reads MDHEN; CDR2 reads SYDVKM. The CDR3 DNA reads TGTGCCAGCAGTTTCCCGGGCCTGAGGACAGGGGGAACCGGGGAGCTGTTTTTT. Its translation: CASSFPGLRTGGTGELFF.

The rearrangement links TRBV5-8 to TRBJ2-7; 10 nucleotides match TRBD1. This CDR3 has 14 amino acids. The J segment lost 5 bases and the V segment lost 2 bases, leaving 4 bases of the junction unmatched. CDR1 is SGHTS and CDR2 is YDEGEE in the germline V gene. The CDR3 here is CASSFPTGGDEQYF. The DNA of the CDR3 is TGTGCCAGCAGCTTTCCGACAGGGGGCGACGAGCAGTACTTC.

The chain links TRBV2 to TRBJ1-2; TRBD1 might be the D (5 bases). The CDR3 extends over 13 amino acids. Germline V gives CDR1 SNHLY, CDR2 FYNNEI. Trimming stripped 2 bases from V and 4 bases from J, with 8 bases between. CDR3 sequence reads: CASSEQGIYGYTF. The DNA of the CDR3 is TGTGCCAGCAGTGAACAGGGTATCTATGGCTACACCTTC. Full variable domain (remainder filled in from reference TRBV2 and TRBJ1-2): EPEVTQTPSHQVTQMGQEVILRCVPISNHLYFYWYRQILGQKVEFLVSFYNNEISEKSEIFDDQFSVERPDGSNFTLKIRSTKLEDSAMYFCASSEQGIYGYTFGSGTRLTVV.

This chain links TRBV28 with TRBJ1-2, with 8 bases aligning to TRBD1. Germline values: CDR1 MDHEN, CDR2 SYDVKM. Trimming cost V 2 bases and J 5 bases; bases outside gene matches: 7. The CDR3 sequence is 15 residues long. CDR3 coding DNA: TGTGCCAGCAGTTTACCCTTGACAGGGGATTATGGCTACACCTTC. The encoded protein is CASSLPLTGDYGYTF.

V usage is TRBV28 and J usage is TRBJ2-1, with TRBD2 identical over 10 bases. With V trimmed by 6 bases and J by 9 bases, 20 bases remained unmatched. The CDR3 is 18 residues long. Germline loops: CDR1 MDHEN, CDR2 SYDVKM. Here the CDR3 DNA reads TGTGCCAGCAGCCCCCCCGGCCTAGCGGGAGCTCGAATCAGTGAGCAGTTCTTC. Translation gives CASSPPGLAGARISEQFF.

The rearrangement joins TRBV18 to TRBJ2-6, with 7 bases lining up with TRBD1. The CDR3 spans 18 residues. V lost 8 bases to trimming and J lost 3 bases; unmatched junction nucleotides: 16. In germline, CDR1 is KGHSH, CDR2 LQKENI. The CDR3 nucleotides are TGTGCCAGCCGACCCGGGACAGCGCCCTTTCGTGGGGCCAACGTCCTGACTTTC. As protein: CASRPGTAPFRGANVLTF.

V and J are TRBV5-6 and TRBJ2-1; TRBD2 might be the D (5 bases). This CDR3 spans 14 amino acids. CDR1 and CDR2 (germline): SGHDT, YYEEEE. Trimming pared 2 bases from V and 5 bases from J, leaving 11 bases between. CDR3 region: CASSFGVGDNEQFF. CDR3 sequence (DNA): TGTGCCAGCAGCTTCGGGGTCGGAGACAATGAGCAGTTCTTC.

This rearrangement joins TRBV7-9 to TRBJ2-2; perhaps TRBD1 as D (5 bases). The V gene lost 2 bases and the J gene lost 6 bases, with 10 bases spanning the gap. Germline values: CDR1 SEHNR, CDR2 FQNEAQ (reference sequence). The CDR3 covers 14 residues. The CDR3 bases are TGTGCCAGCAGCTTATTTGGGGCCCCCGGGGAGCTGTTTTTT. This gives the protein CASSLFGAPGELFF.

This clonotype has just a few counts. This chain uses TRBV11-2 with TRBJ2-3, with 11 bases identical to TRBD2. Germline V gives CDR1 SGHAT, CDR2 FQNNGV. The CDR3 consists of 17 residues. The V and J ends lost 2 bases and 0 bases, in that order; junction bases with no gene match: 4. The CDR3 reads CASSLRVAGGSTDTQYF. The CDR3 bases are TGTGCCAGCAGCTTAAGGGTAGCGGGGGGGAGCACAGATACGCAGTATTTT.

This clonotype was seen repeatedly, ten times or more. The chain employs TRBV7-2 and TRBJ2-1, with D possibly matching TRBD2 (5 bases). Trimming took 6 bases from V and 4 from J, leaving 19 bases between them. Germline-derived CDR1 and CDR2 are SGHTA and FQGNSA. This CDR3 has 16 residues. CDR3 sequence reads: CASRTELGDLYNEQFF. The DNA for the CDR3 is TGTGCCAGCAGGACCGAACTAGGCGACCTATACAATGAGCAGTTCTTC.

This chain connects TRBV6-1 to TRBJ2-1; D is possibly TRBD2 (5 bases). V lost 5 bases to trimming and J lost 9 bases, with 14 bases between them. This CDR3 comprises 13 residues. Germline V lookup: CDR1 MNHNS, CDR2 SASEGT. This CDR3 is CASSKQLGGEQFF. The CDR3 DNA follows: TGTGCCAGCAGTAAGCAACTAGGCGGTGAGCAGTTCTTC.

Comment on this clonotype: One junction end disagrees with the germline gene, perhaps due to a read error. The V call is TRBV7-6, the J call TRBJ1-6; D ambiguous. Per germline, CDR1 SGHVS and CDR2 FNYEAQ. The CDR3 extends over 15 amino acids. CDR3 nucleotides: TGTGCCAGCAGCCGCGACCTGGGCCTATGGTCACCCCTCCAATTT. Its translation is CASSRDLGLWSPLQF.

The chain has TRBV2 and TRBJ2-7; 13 bases fit TRBD2. The CDR3 is 17 amino acids. V dropped 10 bases and J dropped 7; count of bases not matched to a gene: 19. Germline V CDR1 and CDR2: SNHLY, FYNNEI. CDR3 region: CATSPDLTSGRTLEQYF. The CDR3 region has the DNA TGTGCCACCTCCCCGGATCTGACTAGCGGGAGGACGTTGGAGCAGTACTTC.

V and J are TRBV12-3 or TRBV12-4 and TRBJ2-5, with D uncertain. The CDR3 sequence is 14 residues long. V was pared by 2 bases and J by 1 base, with 8 bases between. CDR3: CASSLSTSQETQYF. The CDR3 coding sequence is TGTGCCAGCAGTTTATCGACTTCCCAAGAGACCCAGTACTTC.